The 5 T cell receptor beta chains below all came from one sample that was sequenced in a study of cytomegalovirus exposure and HLA in healthy donors. With 60 Vbeta and 13 Jbeta primers, the PCR was carried out. The table came from immunoSEQ multiplex PCR; TCRdb's copy has only in-frame clones and leaves some out. Of about 160,000 clones detected, roughly 70% appear once; the ten largest clones hold almost 3%. Sequencing was carried out using PBMCs. The receptors originated from a woman between 45 and 60 years old in good health and CMV-seropositive.

There are a few counts of this clone. The chain combines TRBV13 with TRBJ2-2; 7 positions match TRBD2. V dropped 8 bases and J dropped 6; count of bases not matched to a gene: 12. The CDR3 length is 15 residues. Germline V lookup: CDR1 PRHDT, CDR2 FYEKMQ (reference sequence). The CDR3 DNA reads TGTGCCAGCGCTCCCCCCTCGGCGGGGGCCGGGGAGCTGTTTTTT. The encoded protein is CASAPPSAGAGELFF.

The J gene is TRBJ2-1, the V gene TRBV7-8; the match to TRBD1 covers 11 bases. Germline V CDR1 and CDR2: SGHVS, FQNEAQ. The V gene end was trimmed by 5 bases and the J gene end by 4 bases; junction bases not matched to a gene: 7. This CDR3 spans 16 amino acids. The CDR3: CASSTPGTGGYNEQFF. The DNA for the CDR3 is TGTGCCAGCAGCACTCCCGGGACAGGGGGTTACAATGAGCAGTTCTTC.

This rearrangement joins TRBV4-1 to TRBJ2-2; no firm D call. CDR1 is MGHRA and CDR2 is YSYEKL in the germline V gene. The CDR3 spans 12 residues. Trimming left V 4 bases short and J 6 bases short, with 6 bases between. CDR3 coding DNA: TGCGCCAGCAGCCCCGTTGCCGGGGAGCTGTTTTTT. Translating gives CASSPVAGELFF.

This chain connects TRBV14 to TRBJ2-1; 10 bases match TRBD2. Trimming cost V 0 bases and J 7 bases; bases outside gene matches: 15. The CDR3 consists of 19 residues. CDR1 is SGHDN and CDR2 is FVKESK in the germline V gene. CDR3 bases: TGTGCCAGCAGCCAAGATTTTGGCTTATTCGGACTAGCGGCTAATGAGCAGTTCTTC. Translation: CASSQDFGLFGLAANEQFF.

The chain is built from TRBV6-1 and TRBJ2-7; 8 bases fit TRBD1. The junction had 9 bases not matched to a gene; V was cut back by 3 bases and J by 5 bases. The CDR3 loop spans 15 amino acids. The germline V gene encodes CDR1 MNHNS and CDR2 SASEGT. CDR3 protein: CASSEYRTGLHEQYF. The DNA for the CDR3 is TGTGCCAGCAGTGAGTATCGGACAGGGTTGCACGAGCAGTACTTC.